The present T cell receptor beta chain was sequenced within a study of cytomegalovirus exposure and HLA in healthy donors. Study-wide points: In vitro work confirmed that three CMV-associated chains recognize CMV antigens.

Concerning this clone: Its cognate antigen is unknown.

PCR employed 60 Vbeta and 13 Jbeta primers. The data were produced by immunoSEQ multiplex PCR, yet TCRdb's version contains in-frame clones alone and is incomplete. This repertoire shows about 150,000 clones, roughly 77% found once; its top ten account for 1%. Germline values: CDR1 GTSNPN, CDR2 SVGIG (reference sequence). The CDR3 is made up of 13 amino acids. V trimming: 6 bases; J trimming: 4 bases; junction bases outside the gene matches: 7. The chain joins TRBV30 to TRBJ2-7; 9 nucleotides align to TRBD2. The origin of this receptor is a woman between 45 and 65 years old in good health and CMV-seropositive. Sequencing input: PBMCs. In nucleotides, the CDR3 is TGTGCCTGTGGGCTAGCGGGACCTTACGAGCAGTACTTC. As protein: CACGLAGPYEQYF.